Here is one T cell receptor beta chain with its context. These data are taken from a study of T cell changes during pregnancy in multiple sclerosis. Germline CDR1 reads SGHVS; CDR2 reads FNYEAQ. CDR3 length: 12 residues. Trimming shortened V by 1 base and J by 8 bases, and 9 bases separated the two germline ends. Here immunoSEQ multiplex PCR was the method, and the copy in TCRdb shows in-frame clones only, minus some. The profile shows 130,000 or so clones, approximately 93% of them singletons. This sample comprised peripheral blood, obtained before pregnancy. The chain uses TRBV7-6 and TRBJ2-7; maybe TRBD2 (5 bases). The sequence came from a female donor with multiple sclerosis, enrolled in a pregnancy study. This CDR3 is CASSLGGEQQYF. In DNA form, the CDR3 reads TGTGCCAGCAGCTTAGGTGGGGAGCAGCAGTACTTC.